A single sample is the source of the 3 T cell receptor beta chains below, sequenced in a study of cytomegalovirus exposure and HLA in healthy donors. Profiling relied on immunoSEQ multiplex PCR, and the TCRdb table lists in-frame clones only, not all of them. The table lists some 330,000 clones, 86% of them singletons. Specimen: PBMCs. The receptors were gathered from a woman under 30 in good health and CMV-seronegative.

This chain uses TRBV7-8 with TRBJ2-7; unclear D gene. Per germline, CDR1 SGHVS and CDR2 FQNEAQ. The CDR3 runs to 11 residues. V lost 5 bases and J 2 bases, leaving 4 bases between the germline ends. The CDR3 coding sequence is TGTGCCAGCAGCGTAACCTACGAGCAGTACTTC. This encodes CASSVTYEQYF. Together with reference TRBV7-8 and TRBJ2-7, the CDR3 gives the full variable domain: GAGVSQSPRYKVAKRGQDVALRCDPISGHVSLFWYQQALGQGPEFLTYFQNEAQLDKSGLPSDRFFAERPEGSVSTLKIQRTQQEDSAVYLCASSVTYEQYFGPGTRLTVT.

The CDR3 spells CASRTGGVENTEAFF. The CDR3 nucleotides are TGTGCCAGCAGGACAGGGGGCGTCGAGAACACTGAAGCTTTCTTT. V and J are TRBV27 and TRBJ1-1; TRBD1 matches 10 bases. Germline assignment: CDR1 MNHEY and CDR2 SMNVEV (reference sequence). The CDR3 has 15 residues. Trimming took 6 bases from V and 1 from J; bases not matched to a gene: 5.

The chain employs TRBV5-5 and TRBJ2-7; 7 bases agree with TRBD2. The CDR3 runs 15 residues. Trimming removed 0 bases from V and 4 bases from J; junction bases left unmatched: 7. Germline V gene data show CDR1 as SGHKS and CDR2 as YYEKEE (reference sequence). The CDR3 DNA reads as TGTGCCAGCAGCTTGGGGCTAGCGGCAGAATACGAGCAGTACTTC. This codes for CASSLGLAAEYEQYF.